The 21 T cell receptor beta chains in this list originate from one sample, sequenced in a study of T cell responses to AZD1222 COVID-19 vaccine. Some clones are missing from TCRdb's copy, which holds only in-frame ones; the method was immunoSEQ multiplex PCR. The data show around 35,000 clones, about nine tenths seen once. Here the sequenced sample was peripheral blood, taken 28 days after the second AZD1222 dose. These receptor sequences come from an adult who received the AZD1222 COVID-19 vaccine.

The gene calls are TRBV5-1 and TRBJ2-1; 12 bases fit TRBD2. CDR3 length: 16 residues. V dropped 3 bases and J dropped 4; count of bases not matched to a gene: 5. Germline V CDR1 and CDR2: SGHRS, YFSETQ. In DNA, the CDR3 is TGCGCCAGCAGCTCCTCTAGCGGGGGGGCGTACAATGAGCAGTTCTTC. This codes for CASSSSSGGAYNEQFF. Drawing the rest from reference TRBV5-1 and TRBJ2-1, the complete variable domain is KAGVTQTPRYLIKTRGQQVTLSCSPISGHRSVSWYQQTPGQGLQFLFEYFSETQRNKGNFPGRFSGRQFSNSRSEMNVSTLELGDSALYLCASSSSSGGAYNEQFFGPGTRLTVL.

The chain couples TRBV6-1 to TRBJ1-6; weak D call: TRBD1 (5 bases). The CDR3 has 14 amino acids. V shed 1 base and J shed 8 bases, with 9 bases lying between them. CDR1 MNHNS and CDR2 SASEGT come from the germline V gene. The CDR3 DNA reads TGTGCCAGCAGTGAAGGTGTAGGGGATTCACCCCTCCACTTT. Translation: CASSEGVGDSPLHF.

This clone has just one count. This sequence joins TRBV4-1 and TRBJ1-1; 9 nucleotides agree with TRBD1. V shed 2 bases and J 1 base; nucleotides not matched to a gene: 11. CDR1 and CDR2 from the germline V gene are MGHRA and YSYEKL. The CDR3 consists of 18 residues. The DNA for the CDR3 is TGCGCCAGCAGCCAAACCCGGGACAGGGTATTACGGAACACTGAAGCTTTCTTT. Its translation is CASSQTRDRVLRNTEAFF.

About this clone itself: One end of the junction does not line up with germline, which may come from a read error. The chain carries TRBV10-3 and TRBJ1-1; no definite D call. The CDR3 has 8 amino acids. The V gene's germline CDR1 is ENHRY and CDR2 SYGVKD. The CDR3 protein is CAISEYWW. For the CDR3, the DNA is TGTGCCATCAGTGAGTATTGGTGG.

The V call is TRBV5-1, the J call TRBJ2-7; D unclear. Germline V gives CDR1 SGHRS, CDR2 YFSETQ. The CDR3 is 16 residues long. Between the trimmed V and J ends, which lost 0 bases and 0 bases, there was a span of 13 bases. DNA of the CDR3: TGCGCCAGCAGCTTGGATTACGGACCCATCTCCTACGAGCAGTACTTC. Its protein product is CASSLDYGPISYEQYF.

V and J are TRBV6-6 and TRBJ2-6, with 8 nucleotides matching TRBD1. CDR1 MNHNY and CDR2 SVGAGI come from the germline V gene (reference sequence). Losses at the gene ends were 4 bases for V and 2 bases for J; bases not matched to a gene: 1. This CDR3 is 15 amino acids long. CDR3 DNA: TGTGCCAGCAGTTTGACAGGGGCTGGGGCCAACGTCCTGACTTTC. Protein product: CASSLTGAGANVLTF.

In DNA form, the CDR3 reads TGTGCCAGCAGCTTAGGACAGCGGTACCAAGAGACCCAGTACTTC. Residues: CASSLGQRYQETQYF. The chain couples TRBV7-9 to TRBJ2-5, with D perhaps matching TRBD1 or TRBD2 (5 bases each). The germline CDR1 and CDR2 sequences are SEHNR and FQNEAQ (reference sequence). V was clipped by 1 base and J by 0 bases, with 9 bases between them. The CDR3 spans 15 residues.

The table lists this clone with a count of one. The chain couples TRBV21-1 to TRBJ1-2; whether TRBD1, the table's D call, matches the DNA was not checked. TRBV21-1 is shown as a pseudogene. The CDR3 runs 17 residues. The CDR3 DNA sequence: TGTGCCAGCAGCAAAAGGGTCCCGGGACAGGGTGGATGTGGCTACACCTTC. Translated, it gives CASSKRVPGQGGCGYTF.

V is TRBV6-1 and J is TRBJ1-3; D perhaps matches TRBD1 (5 bases). Germline V gene lookup returns CDR1 MNHNS and CDR2 SASEGT. This CDR3 is 14 amino acids long. With 3 bases removed from V and 0 bases from J, the gap between germline ends came to 6 bases. CDR3 residues: CASSEGRSGNTIYF. The DNA of the CDR3 is TGTGCCAGCAGTGAGGGACGCTCTGGAAACACCATATATTTT.

The genes are TRBV5-1 and TRBJ1-2, with TRBD1 matching 8 bases. V lost 1 base and J lost 4; bases outside the gene matches: 18. The CDR3 spans 19 residues. The germline gives CDR1 SGHRS, CDR2 YFSETQ. CDR3: CASSLYPIETRGLGYGYTF. CDR3 coding DNA: TGCGCCAGCAGCTTGTACCCGATAGAAACCAGGGGGCTCGGCTATGGCTACACCTTC.

The chain couples TRBV7-9 to TRBJ2-3; no reliable D call. This CDR3 is built from 13 residues. Germline assignment: CDR1 SEHNR and CDR2 FQNEAQ (reference sequence). Trimming took 1 base from V and 5 from J, leaving 7 bases between them. CDR3 region: CASSLERIDTQYF. The DNA for the CDR3 is TGTGCCAGCAGCTTAGAAAGGATAGATACGCAGTATTTT.

The chain recombines TRBV7-2 with TRBJ2-3; possibly TRBD2 for D (9 bases). The CDR3 runs 19 residues. The V gene lost 1 base and the J gene lost 3 bases, with 23 bases spanning the gap. Germline V lookup: CDR1 SGHTA, CDR2 FQGNSA. The CDR3 nucleotides are TGTGCCAGCAGCTTAGAGGGACAGGCGGGGGGGCCGGGTACAGATACGCAGTATTTT. The encoded protein is CASSLEGQAGGPGTDTQYF.

V is TRBV7-9 and J is TRBJ2-7; D is undetermined. V was cut by 1 base and J by 1 base, with 11 bases left in between. This CDR3 spans 15 amino acids. The germline V gene encodes CDR1 SEHNR and CDR2 FQNEAQ (reference sequence). The CDR3 DNA follows: TGTGCCAGCAGCTTAGGGCTAGGAAGGTCCTACGAGCAGTACTTC. Its protein product is CASSLGLGRSYEQYF.

V and J are TRBV27 and TRBJ2-2; tentative D call: TRBD1 (6 bases). CDR1 is MNHEY, CDR2 SMNVEV, per germline (reference sequence). Trimming pared 1 base from V and 6 bases from J, leaving 12 bases between. The CDR3 has 15 amino acids. CDR3 nucleotide sequence: TGTGCCAGCAGTTTATTTCCAGGGGACGCCGGGGAGCTGTTTTTT. It is translated as CASSLFPGDAGELFF.

The chain employs TRBV6-5 and TRBJ1-6; 7 positions agree with TRBD1. CDR1 and CDR2 from the germline V gene are MNHEY and SVGAGI. The CDR3 runs to 16 residues. V shed 0 bases and J 7 bases; nucleotides not matched to a gene: 6. The CDR3 DNA follows: TGTGCCAGCAGTTACTCACCACAGGGGACCAATTCACCCCTCCACTTT. Its protein product is CASSYSPQGTNSPLHF.

The chain links TRBV2 to TRBJ1-1; D is unresolved. The CDR3 spans 12 residues. CDR1 and CDR2 (germline): SNHLY, FYNNEI. The V gene lost 3 bases and the J gene lost 5 bases, with 7 bases spanning the gap. The CDR3 DNA is TGTGCCAGCAGTGACCCAGGTACTGAAGCTTTCTTT. Translating it yields CASSDPGTEAFF.

This clone has only a few counts. The chain joins TRBV7-2 to TRBJ2-5, with D tentatively TRBD2 (6 bases). Trimming took 5 bases from V and 2 from J, leaving 15 bases between them. CDR1 is SGHTA, CDR2 FQGNSA, per germline. CDR3 length equals 15 residues. CDR3 DNA: TGTGCCAGCAGCGCCCTTGGGGGACTGCAAGAGACCCAGTACTTC. This codes for CASSALGGLQETQYF.

The V gene is TRBV27, the J gene TRBJ1-3, with D maybe TRBD1 (6 bases). CDR1 and CDR2 from the germline V gene are MNHEY and SMNVEV (reference sequence). CDR3 length: 15 amino acids. V was shortened by 4 bases and J by 6 bases, with 16 bases between the two germline ends. DNA of the CDR3: TGTGCCAGCAGTTCCCTCGCGGGGGCCTTAAACACCATATATTTT. The encoded protein is CASSSLAGALNTIYF.

V usage is TRBV27 and J usage is TRBJ2-2; D is uncertain. V lost 6 bases and J 6 bases, leaving 5 bases between the germline ends. CDR3 size: 11 residues. The V gene's germline CDR1 is MNHEY and CDR2 SMNVEV (reference sequence). In nucleotides, the CDR3 is TGTGCCAGCAGAACCTCCGGGGAGCTGTTTTTT. Amino acids: CASRTSGELFF.

The chain joins TRBV19 to TRBJ2-5, with D possibly being TRBD1 or TRBD2 (6 bases each). Germline CDR1 is LNHDA and CDR2 is SQIVND (reference sequence). CDR3 length: 14 amino acids. The V end was cut by 7 bases, the J end by 4 bases, with 16 bases between. The CDR3: CASTPGGGRETQYF. The DNA for the CDR3 is TGTGCCAGTACTCCTGGAGGGGGAAGAGAGACCCAGTACTTC.

J is TRBJ2-7 and V is TRBV7-2; 8 bases line up with TRBD2. The CDR3 has 14 residues. Per the germline V gene, CDR1 is SGHTA and CDR2 is FQGNSA. V lost 4 bases, J lost 4 bases, and 6 bases stayed unmatched. In nucleotides, the CDR3 is TGTGCCAGCAGCTCAGGGACTAGGGTGTACGAGCAGTACTTC. It yields the protein CASSSGTRVYEQYF.